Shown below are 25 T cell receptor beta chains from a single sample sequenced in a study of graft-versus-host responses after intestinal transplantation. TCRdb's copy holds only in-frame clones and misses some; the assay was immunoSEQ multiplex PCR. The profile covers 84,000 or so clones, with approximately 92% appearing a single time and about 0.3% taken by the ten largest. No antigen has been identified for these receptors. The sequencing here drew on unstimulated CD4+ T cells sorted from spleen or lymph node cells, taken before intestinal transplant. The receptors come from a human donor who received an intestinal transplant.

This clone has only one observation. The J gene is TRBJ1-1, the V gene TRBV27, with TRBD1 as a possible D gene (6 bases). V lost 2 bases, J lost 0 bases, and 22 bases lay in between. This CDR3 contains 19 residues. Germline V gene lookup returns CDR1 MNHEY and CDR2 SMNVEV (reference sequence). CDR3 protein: CASSLLPPGAGNMNTEAFF. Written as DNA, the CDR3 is TGTGCCAGCAGTTTACTCCCCCCGGGGGCAGGCAACATGAACACTGAAGCTTTCTTT.

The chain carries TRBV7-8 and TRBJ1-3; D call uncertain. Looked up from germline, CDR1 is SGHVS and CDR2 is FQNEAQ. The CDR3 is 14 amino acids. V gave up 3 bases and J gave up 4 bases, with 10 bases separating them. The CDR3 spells CASSFSDKGNTIYF. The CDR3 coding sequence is TGTGCCAGCAGCTTCTCTGACAAAGGAAACACCATATATTTT.

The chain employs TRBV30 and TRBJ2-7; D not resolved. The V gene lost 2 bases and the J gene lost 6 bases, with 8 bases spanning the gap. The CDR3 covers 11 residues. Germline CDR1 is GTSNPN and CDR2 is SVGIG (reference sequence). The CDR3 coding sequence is TGTGCCTGGAGTTACCCTCTCGAGCAGTACTTC. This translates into CAWSYPLEQYF. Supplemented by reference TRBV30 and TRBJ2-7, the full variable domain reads SQTIHQWPATLVQPVGSPLSLECTVEGTSNPNLYWYRQAAGRGLQLLFYSVGIGQISSEVPQNLSASRPQDRQFILSSKKLLLSDSGFYLCAWSYPLEQYFGPGTRLTVT.

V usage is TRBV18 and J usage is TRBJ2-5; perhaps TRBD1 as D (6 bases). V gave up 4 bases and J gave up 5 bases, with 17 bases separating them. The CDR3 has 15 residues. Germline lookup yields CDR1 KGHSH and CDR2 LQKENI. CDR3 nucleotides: TGTGCCAGCTCACAATATTCTCAAAGGGGGGAGACCCAGTACTTC. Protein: CASSQYSQRGETQYF.

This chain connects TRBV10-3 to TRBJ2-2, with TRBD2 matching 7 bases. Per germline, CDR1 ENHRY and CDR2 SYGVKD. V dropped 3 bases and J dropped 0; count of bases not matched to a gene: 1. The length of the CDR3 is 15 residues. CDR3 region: CAISESGANTGELFF. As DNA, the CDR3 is TGTGCCATCAGTGAAAGCGGGGCGAACACCGGGGAGCTGTTTTTT.

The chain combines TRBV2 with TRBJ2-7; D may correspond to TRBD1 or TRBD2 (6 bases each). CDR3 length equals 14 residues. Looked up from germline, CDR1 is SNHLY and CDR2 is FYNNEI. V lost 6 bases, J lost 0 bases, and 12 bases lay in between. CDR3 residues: CASRGGQNSYEQYF. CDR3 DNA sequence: TGTGCCAGCAGGGGGGGACAAAACTCCTACGAGCAGTACTTC.

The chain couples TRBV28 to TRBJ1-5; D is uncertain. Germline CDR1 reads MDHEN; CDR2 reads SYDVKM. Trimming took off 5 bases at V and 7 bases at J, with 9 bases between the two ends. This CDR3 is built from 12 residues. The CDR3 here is CASSPPWQPQHF. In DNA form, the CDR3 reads TGTGCCAGCAGTCCCCCTTGGCAGCCCCAGCATTTT.

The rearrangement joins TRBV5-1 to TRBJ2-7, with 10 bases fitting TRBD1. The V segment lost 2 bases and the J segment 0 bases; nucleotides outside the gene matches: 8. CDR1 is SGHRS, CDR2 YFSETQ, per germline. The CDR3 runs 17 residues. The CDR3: CASSFLRDRGPSYEQYF. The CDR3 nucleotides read TGCGCCAGCAGCTTCCTCCGGGACAGGGGCCCCTCCTACGAGCAGTACTTC.

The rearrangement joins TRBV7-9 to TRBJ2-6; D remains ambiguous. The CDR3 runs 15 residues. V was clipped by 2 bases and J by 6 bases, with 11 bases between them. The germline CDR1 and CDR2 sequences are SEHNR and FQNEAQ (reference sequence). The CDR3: CASSLLPTAANVLTF. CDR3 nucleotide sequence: TGTGCCAGCAGCTTATTACCCACAGCGGCCAACGTCCTGACTTTC.

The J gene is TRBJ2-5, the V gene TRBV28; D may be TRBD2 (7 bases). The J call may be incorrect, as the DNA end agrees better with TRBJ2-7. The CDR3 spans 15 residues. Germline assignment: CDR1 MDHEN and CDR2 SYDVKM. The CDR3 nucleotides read TGTGCCAGCAGCTCCTCAGGGGAGGGGGAATACGAGCAGTACTTC. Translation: CASSSSGEGEYEQYF.

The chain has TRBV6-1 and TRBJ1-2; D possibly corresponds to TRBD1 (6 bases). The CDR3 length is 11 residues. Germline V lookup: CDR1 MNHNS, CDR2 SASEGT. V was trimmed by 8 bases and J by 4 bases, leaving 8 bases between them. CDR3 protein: CASRTAYGYTF. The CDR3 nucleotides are TGTGCCAGCCGGACAGCCTATGGCTACACCTTC.

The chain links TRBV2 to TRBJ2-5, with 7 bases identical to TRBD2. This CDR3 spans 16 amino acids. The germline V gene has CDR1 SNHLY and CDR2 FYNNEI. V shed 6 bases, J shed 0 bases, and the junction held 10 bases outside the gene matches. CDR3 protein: CASSRASGAYQETQYF. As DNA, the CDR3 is TGTGCCAGCAGCCGGGCTAGCGGTGCGTACCAAGAGACCCAGTACTTC.

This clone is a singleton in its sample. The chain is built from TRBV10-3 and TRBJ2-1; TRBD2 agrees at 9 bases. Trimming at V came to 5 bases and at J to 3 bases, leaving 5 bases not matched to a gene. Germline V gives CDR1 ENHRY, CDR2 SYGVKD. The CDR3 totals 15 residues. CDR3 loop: CAISFSGSFYNEQFF. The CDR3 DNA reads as TGTGCCATCAGTTTTAGCGGGAGTTTCTACAATGAGCAGTTCTTC.

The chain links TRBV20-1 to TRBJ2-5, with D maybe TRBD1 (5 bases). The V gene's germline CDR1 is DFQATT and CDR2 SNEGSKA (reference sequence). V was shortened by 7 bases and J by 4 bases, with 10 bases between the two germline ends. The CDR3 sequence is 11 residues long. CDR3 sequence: CSEDRGETQYF. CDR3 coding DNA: TGCAGTGAAGACAGAGGAGAGACCCAGTACTTC.

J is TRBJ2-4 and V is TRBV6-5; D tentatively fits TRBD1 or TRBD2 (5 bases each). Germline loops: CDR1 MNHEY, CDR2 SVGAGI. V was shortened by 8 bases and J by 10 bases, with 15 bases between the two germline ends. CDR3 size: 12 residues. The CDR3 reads CASSRDGRIQYF. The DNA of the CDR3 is TGTGCCAGCTCACGGGACGGCCGTATTCAGTACTTC.

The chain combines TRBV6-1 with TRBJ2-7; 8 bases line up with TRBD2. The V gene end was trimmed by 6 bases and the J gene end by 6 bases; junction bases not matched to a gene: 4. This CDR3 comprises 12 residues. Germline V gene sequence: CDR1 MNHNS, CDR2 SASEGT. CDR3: CASSGLAREQYF. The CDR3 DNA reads TGTGCCAGCAGCGGACTAGCCCGCGAGCAGTACTTC.

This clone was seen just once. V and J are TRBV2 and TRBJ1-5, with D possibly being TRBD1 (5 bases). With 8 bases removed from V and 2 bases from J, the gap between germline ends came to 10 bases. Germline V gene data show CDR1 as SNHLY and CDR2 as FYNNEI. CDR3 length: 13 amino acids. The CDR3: CASLQERNQPQHF. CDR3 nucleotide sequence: TGTGCCAGCTTACAGGAACGCAATCAGCCCCAGCATTTT.

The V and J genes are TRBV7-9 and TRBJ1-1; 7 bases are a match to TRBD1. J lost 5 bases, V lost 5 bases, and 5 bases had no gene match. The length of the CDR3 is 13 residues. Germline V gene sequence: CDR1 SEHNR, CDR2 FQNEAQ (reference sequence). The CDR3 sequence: CASSLQGGTEAFF. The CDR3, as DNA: TGTGCCAGCAGCCTCCAGGGGGGGACTGAAGCTTTCTTT.

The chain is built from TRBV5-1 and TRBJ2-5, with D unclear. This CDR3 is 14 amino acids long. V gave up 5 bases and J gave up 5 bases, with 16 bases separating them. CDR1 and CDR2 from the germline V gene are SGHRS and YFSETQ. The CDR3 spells CASSPGDRWETQYF. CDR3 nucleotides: TGCGCCAGCAGTCCTGGGGATAGGTGGGAGACCCAGTACTTC.

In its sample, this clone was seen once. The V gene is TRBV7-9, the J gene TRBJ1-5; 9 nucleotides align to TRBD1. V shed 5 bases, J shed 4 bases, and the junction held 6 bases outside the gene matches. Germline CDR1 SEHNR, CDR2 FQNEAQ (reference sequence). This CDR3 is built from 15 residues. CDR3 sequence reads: CASSPGTGRNQPQHF. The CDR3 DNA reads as TGTGCCAGCAGCCCGGGGACAGGGAGGAATCAGCCCCAGCATTTT.

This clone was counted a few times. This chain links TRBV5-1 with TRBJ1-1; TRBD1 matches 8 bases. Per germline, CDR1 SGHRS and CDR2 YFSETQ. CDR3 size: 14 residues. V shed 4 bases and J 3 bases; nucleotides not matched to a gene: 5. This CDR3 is CASSPGQGYTEAFF. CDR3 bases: TGCGCCAGCAGCCCCGGACAGGGCTACACTGAAGCTTTCTTT.

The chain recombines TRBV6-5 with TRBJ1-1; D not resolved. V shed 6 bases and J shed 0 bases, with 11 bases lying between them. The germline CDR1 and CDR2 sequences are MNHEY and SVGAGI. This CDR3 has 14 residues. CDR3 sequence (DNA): TGTGCCAGCAGCAAGGACGGGTTGAACACTGAAGCTTTCTTT. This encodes CASSKDGLNTEAFF.

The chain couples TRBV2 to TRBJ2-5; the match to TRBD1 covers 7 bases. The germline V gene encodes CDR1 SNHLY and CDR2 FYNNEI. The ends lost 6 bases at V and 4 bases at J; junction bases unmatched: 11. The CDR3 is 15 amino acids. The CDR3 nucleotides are TGTGCCAGCAGGTTGGGACAGTTGGTCGCAGAGACCCAGTACTTC. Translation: CASRLGQLVAETQYF.

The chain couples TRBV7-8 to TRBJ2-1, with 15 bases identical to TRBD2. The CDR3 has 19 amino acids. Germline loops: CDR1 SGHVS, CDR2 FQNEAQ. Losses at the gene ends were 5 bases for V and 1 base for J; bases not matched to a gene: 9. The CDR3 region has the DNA TGTGCCAGCAGCGTAGTGGGGACTAGCGGGAGGTTTTCCTACAATGAGCAGTTCTTC. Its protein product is CASSVVGTSGRFSYNEQFF.

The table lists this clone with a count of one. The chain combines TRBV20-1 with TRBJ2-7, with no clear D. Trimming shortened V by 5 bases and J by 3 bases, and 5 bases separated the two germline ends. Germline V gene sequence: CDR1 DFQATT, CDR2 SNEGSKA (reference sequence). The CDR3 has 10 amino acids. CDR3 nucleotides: TGCAGTGCTCTCAGCTACGAGCAGTACTTC. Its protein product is CSALSYEQYF.